This TCR beta chain was sequenced during a study of blood T cell repertoires in COVID-19. Study details: In each case, the material was cDNA or gDNA derived from T cells, B-cell-depleted T cells, or PBMCs.

Authors' analysis steps: Estimation of nucleated cell counts was performed using reference gene primer amplification. Method: immunoSEQ multiplex PCR; TCRdb's copy keeps in-frame clones and lacks some. That table furnishes V, J and clone size, whereas the DNA furnished D and trimming. The table lists more than 110,000 clones, around 80% of them singletons. Germline V lookup: CDR1 SEHNR, CDR2 FQNEAQ (reference sequence). The CDR3 has 17 residues. Trimming took 5 bases from V and 5 from J; bases not matched to a gene: 11. The participants were between roughly 18 and 100 years old and came from about two dozen US areas. No more than 2 weeks before study entry, exposed participants had met a case of COVID-19.

The rearrangement uses TRBV7-9 and TRBJ2-5, with 13 bases lining up with TRBD2. The receptor was isolated from a woman between 18 and 29 years old who had been exposed to COVID-19. Sequencing was performed on PBMCs or T cells enriched from blood (not recorded which). As DNA, the CDR3 is TGTGCCAGCAGCCCCGGGACTAGCGGGGACCTGACCGAGACCCAGTACTTC. Its translation is CASSPGTSGDLTETQYF.